The clone carrying this T cell receptor (beta chain) has at least ten counts. What it binds is unknown. V dropped 5 bases and J dropped 1; count of bases not matched to a gene: 4. This CDR3 region has 15 residues. CDR1 is SEHNR and CDR2 is FQNEAQ in the germline V gene (reference sequence). This sample stems from a study of neurological immune-mediated disorders. In TCRdb, the 5' RACE reads were re-called with MiXCR into one record per CDR3 protein. The data show under 80,000 distinct CDR3 sequences, about 9.5% seen once. Study-level findings and limits: No sharing of CDR3 amino acid sequences was observed among expanded clones across subjects, suggesting private repertoires in all groups.

The TCR was taken from a man aged 45-65 years in good health. The sample taken for sequencing was PBMCs. V usage is TRBV7-9 and J usage is TRBJ2-3, with 9 bases aligning to TRBD1. The DNA of the CDR3 is TGTGCCAGCAGCGACAGGGGGTTAGGCACAGATACGCAGTATTTT. It specifies CASSDRGLGTDTQYF.